This TCR beta chain was captured by sequencing in a study of blood T cell repertoires in COVID-19. Study as a whole: Sites in the United States, Italy and Spain provided acute and convalescent COVID-19 samples.

Only in-frame clones appear in the TCRdb table, and some are missing; sequencing was by immunoSEQ multiplex PCR. This sample has 130,000 to 150,000 clones, with around four fifths found just once. The CDR3 totals 14 residues. CDR1 is GTSNPN, CDR2 SVGIG, per germline (reference sequence). V was cut by 6 bases and J by 7 bases, with 18 bases left in between. The clonotype originates from a human donor in a cohort sampled during active COVID-19. Sequenced: peripheral blood. The chain carries TRBV30 and TRBJ1-4; tentatively, D is TRBD1 (5 bases). For the CDR3, the DNA is TGTGCCTGTGACATGGGGGGGTCCGGTGAAAAACTGTTTTTT. Amino acid sequence: CACDMGGSGEKLFF.